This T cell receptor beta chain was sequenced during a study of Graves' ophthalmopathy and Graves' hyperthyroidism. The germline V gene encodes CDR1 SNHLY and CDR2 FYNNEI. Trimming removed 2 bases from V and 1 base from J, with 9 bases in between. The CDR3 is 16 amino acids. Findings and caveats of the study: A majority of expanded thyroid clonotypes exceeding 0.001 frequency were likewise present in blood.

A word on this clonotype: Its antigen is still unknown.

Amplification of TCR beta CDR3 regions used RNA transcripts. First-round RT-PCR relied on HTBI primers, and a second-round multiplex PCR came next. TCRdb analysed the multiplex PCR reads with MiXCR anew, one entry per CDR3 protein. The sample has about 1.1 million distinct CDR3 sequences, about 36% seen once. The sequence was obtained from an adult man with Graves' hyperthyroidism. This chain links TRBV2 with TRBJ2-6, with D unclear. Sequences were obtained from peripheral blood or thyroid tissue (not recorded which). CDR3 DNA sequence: TGTGCCAGCAGTGAAACTTTCAGGTCTGGGGCCAACGTCCTGACTTTC. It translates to CASSETFRSGANVLTF.